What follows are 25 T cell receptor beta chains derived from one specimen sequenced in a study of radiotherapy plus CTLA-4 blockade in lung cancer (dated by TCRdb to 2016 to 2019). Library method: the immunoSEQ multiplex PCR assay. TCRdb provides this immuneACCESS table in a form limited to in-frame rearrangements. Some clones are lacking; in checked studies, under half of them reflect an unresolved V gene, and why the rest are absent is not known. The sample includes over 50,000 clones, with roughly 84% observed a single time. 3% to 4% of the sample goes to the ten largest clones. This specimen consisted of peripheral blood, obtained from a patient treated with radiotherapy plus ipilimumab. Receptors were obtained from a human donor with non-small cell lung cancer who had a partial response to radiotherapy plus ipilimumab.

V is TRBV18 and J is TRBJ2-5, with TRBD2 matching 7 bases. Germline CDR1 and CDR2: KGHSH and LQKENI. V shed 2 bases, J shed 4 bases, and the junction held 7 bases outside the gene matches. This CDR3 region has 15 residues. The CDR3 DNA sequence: TGTGCCAGCTCACCAGTAGGCGGGGGATCAGAGACCCAGTACTTC. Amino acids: CASSPVGGGSETQYF.

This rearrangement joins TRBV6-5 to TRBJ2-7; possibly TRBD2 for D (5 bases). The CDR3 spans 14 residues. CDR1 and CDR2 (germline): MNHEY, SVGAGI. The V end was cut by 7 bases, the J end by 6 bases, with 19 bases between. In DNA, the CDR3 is TGTGCCAGCAAGAAGGACGGTCTGGCGGGCGAGCAGTACTTC. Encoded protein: CASKKDGLAGEQYF.

The CDR3 region is CASSKPSGGRQETQYF. The CDR3 nucleotides read TGTGCCAGCAGCAAGCCAAGCGGGGGCCGCCAAGAGACCCAGTACTTC. The J gene is TRBJ2-5, the V gene TRBV7-2; TRBD2 matches at 8 bases. This CDR3 spans 16 amino acids. Looked up from germline, CDR1 is SGHTA and CDR2 is FQGNSA. Trimming cost V 5 bases and J 1 base; bases outside gene matches: 9.

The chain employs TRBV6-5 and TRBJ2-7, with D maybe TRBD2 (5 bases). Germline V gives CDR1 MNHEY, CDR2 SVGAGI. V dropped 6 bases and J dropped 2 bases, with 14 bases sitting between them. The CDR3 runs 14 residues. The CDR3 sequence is CASRVRDSAYEQYF. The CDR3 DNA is TGTGCCAGCAGGGTTCGGGATAGCGCCTACGAGCAGTACTTC.

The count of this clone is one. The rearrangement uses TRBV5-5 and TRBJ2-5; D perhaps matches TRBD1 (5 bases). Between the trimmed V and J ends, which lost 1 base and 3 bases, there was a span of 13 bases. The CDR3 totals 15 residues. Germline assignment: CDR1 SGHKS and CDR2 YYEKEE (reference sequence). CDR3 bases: TGTGCCAGCAGCTTGACCCCGGACAAAAAAGAGACCCAGTACTTC. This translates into CASSLTPDKKETQYF.

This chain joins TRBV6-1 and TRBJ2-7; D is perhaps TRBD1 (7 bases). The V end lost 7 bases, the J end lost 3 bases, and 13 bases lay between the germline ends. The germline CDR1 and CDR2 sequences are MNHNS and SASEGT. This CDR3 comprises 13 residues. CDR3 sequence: CASTAGGHYEQYF. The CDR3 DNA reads TGTGCCAGCACCGCAGGGGGGCACTACGAGCAGTACTTC.

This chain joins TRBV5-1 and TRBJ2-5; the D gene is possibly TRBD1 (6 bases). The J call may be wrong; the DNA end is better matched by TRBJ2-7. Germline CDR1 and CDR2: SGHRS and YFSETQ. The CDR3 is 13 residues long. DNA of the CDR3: TGCGCCAGCACCGTAGACAGGTTCTACGAGCAGTACTTC. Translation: CASTVDRFYEQYF.

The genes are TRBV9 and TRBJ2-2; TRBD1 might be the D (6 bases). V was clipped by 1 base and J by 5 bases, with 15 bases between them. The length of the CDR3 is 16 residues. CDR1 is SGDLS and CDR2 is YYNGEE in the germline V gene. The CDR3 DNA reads TGTGCCAGCAGCGTACGGATGGGGCAGGGGACCGGGGAGCTGTTTTTT. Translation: CASSVRMGQGTGELFF.

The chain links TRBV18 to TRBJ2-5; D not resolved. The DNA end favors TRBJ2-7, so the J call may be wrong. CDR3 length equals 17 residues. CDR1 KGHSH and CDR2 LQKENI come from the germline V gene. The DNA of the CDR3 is TGTGCCAGCTCACCAGTCGGTCCGAACCCTAGCTCCTACGAGCAGTACTTC. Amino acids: CASSPVGPNPSSYEQYF.

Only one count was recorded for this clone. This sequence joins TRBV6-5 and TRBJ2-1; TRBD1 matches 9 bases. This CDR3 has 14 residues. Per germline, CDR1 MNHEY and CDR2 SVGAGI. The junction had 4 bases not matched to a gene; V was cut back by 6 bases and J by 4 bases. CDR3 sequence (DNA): TGTGCCAGCAGCTACGACAGGGGGTACAATGAGCAGTTCTTC. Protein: CASSYDRGYNEQFF.

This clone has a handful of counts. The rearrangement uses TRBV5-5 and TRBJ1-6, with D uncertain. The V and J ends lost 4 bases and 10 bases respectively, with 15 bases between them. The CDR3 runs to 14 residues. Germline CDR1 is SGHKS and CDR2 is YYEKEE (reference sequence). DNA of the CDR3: TGTGCCAGCAGCCACCCGACCAACGGGTCACCCCTCCACTTT. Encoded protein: CASSHPTNGSPLHF.

This CDR3 reads CASSRVAVKVQETQYF. The CDR3 bases are TGTGCCAGCAGCCGGGTGGCGGTTAAGGTCCAAGAGACCCAGTACTTC. This chain links TRBV11-2 with TRBJ2-5, with D unclear. The CDR3 has 16 residues. Germline V lookup: CDR1 SGHAT, CDR2 FQNNGV. The germline V and J ends were trimmed by 5 bases and 1 base, with 17 bases remaining between them.

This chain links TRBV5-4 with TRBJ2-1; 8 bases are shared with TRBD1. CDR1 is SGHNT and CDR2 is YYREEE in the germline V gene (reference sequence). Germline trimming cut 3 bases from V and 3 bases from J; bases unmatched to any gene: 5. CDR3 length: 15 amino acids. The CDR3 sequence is CASSSGTGYYNEQFF. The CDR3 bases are TGTGCCAGCAGCTCGGGGACAGGCTACTACAATGAGCAGTTCTTC.

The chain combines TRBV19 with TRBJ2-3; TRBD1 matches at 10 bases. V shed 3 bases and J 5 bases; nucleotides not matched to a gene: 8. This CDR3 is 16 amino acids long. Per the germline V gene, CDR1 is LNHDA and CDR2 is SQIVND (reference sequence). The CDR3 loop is CASSIGTGAREDTQYF. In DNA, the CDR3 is TGTGCCAGTAGTATCGGGACAGGGGCGAGAGAAGATACGCAGTATTTT.

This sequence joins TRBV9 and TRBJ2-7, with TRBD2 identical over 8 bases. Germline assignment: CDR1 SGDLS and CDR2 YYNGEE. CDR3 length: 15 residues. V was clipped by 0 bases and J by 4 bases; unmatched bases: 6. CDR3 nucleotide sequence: TGTGCCAGCAGCGTAGGTGCAAGCGGGGGTTACGAGCAGTACTTC. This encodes CASSVGASGGYEQYF.

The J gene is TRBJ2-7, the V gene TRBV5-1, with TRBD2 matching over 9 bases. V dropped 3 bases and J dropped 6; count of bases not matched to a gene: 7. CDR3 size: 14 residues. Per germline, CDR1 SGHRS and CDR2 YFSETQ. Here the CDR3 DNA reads TGCGCCAGCAGCTCCCAGCGGGGGGCGGGCGAGCAGTACTTC. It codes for CASSSQRGAGEQYF.

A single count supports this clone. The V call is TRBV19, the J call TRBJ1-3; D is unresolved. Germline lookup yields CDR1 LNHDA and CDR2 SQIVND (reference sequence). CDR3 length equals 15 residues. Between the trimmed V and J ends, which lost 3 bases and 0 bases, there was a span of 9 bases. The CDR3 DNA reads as TGTGCCAGTAGTATTTTTTGGAGCTCTGGAAACACCATATATTTT. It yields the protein CASSIFWSSGNTIYF.

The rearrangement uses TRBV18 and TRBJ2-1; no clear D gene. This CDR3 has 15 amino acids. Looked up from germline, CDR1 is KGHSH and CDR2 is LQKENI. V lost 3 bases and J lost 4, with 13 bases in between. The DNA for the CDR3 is TGTGCCAGCTCACCGATAGAAACTGGTTACAATGAGCAGTTCTTC. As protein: CASSPIETGYNEQFF.

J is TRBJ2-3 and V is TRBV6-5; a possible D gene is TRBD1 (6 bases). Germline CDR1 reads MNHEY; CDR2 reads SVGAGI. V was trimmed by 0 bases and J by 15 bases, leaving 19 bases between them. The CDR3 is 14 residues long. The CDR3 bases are TGTGCCAGCAGTTACTCTCTTGCCGGGACAAGCTATTATTTT. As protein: CASSYSLAGTSYYF.

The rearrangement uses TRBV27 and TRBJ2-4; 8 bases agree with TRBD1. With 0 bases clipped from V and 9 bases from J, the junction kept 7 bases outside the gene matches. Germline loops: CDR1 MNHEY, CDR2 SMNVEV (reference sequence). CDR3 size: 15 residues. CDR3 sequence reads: CASSLSTGAQGIQYF. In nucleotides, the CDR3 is TGTGCCAGCAGTTTATCGACAGGGGCCCAGGGCATTCAGTACTTC.

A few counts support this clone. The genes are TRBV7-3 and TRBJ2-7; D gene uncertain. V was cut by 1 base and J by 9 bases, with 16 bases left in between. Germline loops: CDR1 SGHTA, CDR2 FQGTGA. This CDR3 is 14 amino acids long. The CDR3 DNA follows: TGTGCCAGCAGCTTAAATGGCGGAACGTCTGGGCAGTACTTC. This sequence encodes CASSLNGGTSGQYF.

CDR3: CASSLGSSGGQETQYF. CDR3 bases: TGTGCCAGCAGCTTGGGTTCCAGCGGGGGACAAGAGACCCAGTACTTC. V usage is TRBV5-8 and J usage is TRBJ2-5; TRBD2 aligns across 8 bases. The CDR3 length is 16 residues. V lost 0 bases and J lost 2; bases outside the gene matches: 6. Germline CDR1 reads SGHTS; CDR2 reads YDEGEE.

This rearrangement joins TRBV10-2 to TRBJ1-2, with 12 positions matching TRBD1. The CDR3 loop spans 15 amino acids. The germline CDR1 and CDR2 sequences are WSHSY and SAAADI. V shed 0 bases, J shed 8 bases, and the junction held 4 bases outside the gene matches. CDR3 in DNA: TGCGCCAGCAGTGAGTCGGGACAGGGGGCGGAGGGCTACACCTTC. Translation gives CASSESGQGAEGYTF.

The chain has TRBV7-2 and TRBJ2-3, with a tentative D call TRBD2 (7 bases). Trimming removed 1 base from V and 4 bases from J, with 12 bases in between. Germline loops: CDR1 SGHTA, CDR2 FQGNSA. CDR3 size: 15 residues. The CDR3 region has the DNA TGTGCCAGCAGCTTAGACGGGGGGCGGCCAGATACGCAGTATTTT. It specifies CASSLDGGRPDTQYF.

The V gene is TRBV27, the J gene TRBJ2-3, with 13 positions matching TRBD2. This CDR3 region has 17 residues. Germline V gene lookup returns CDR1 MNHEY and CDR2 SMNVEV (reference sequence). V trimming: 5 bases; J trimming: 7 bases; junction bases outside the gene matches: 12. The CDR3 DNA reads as TGTGCCAGCAGTATACGACTAGCGGGGGGCCAGGCAAATACGCAGTATTTT. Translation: CASSIRLAGGQANTQYF.